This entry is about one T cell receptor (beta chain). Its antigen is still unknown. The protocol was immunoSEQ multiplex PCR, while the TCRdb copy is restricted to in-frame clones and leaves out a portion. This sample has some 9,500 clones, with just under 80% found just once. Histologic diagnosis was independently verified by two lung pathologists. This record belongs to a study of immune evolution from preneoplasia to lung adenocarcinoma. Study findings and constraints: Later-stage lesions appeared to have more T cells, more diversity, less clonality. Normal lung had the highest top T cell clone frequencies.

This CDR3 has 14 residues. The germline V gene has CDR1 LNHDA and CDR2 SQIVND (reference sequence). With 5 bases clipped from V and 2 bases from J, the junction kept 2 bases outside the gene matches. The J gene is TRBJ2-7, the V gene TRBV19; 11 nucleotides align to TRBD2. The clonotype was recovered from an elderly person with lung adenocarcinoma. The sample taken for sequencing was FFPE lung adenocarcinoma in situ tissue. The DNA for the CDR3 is TGTGCCAGTAGTCCGGGACTAGCGGCCTACGAGCAGTACTTC. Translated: CASSPGLAAYEQYF.